The rows below give T cell receptor beta chains drawn from one sample of a study of T-cell reconstitution after alpha-beta-depleted transplantation in children. TCRdb used MiXCR to reprocess the PCR reads, holding one entry per CDR3 protein. The sample includes fewer than 350,000 distinct CDR3 sequences, 10% of them seen just once. This specimen was PBMCs, taken before TCRalphabeta/CD19-depleted stem cell transplant. These receptor sequences come from a boy under three years old with acute myeloid leukemia, due to receive a stem cell transplant. CDR3s include the opening cysteine and the closing phenylalanine or tryptophan. A D gene is named only where the DNA matches it firmly. Size is stated for part of the rows, as once, few or many counts, or as a class when the clone is expanded.

abundance,v_gene,d_gene,j_gene,CDR3nt,CDR3aa
many,TRBV12-3/TRBV12-4,-,TRBJ2-7,TGTGCCAGCAGCCCAAAACTGGGATCCTCCTACGAGCAGTACTTC,CASSPKLGSSYEQYF
-,TRBV7-9,-,TRBJ2-5,TGTGGCAGCAGCTTGGCGGGATTCCAAGAGACCCAGTACTTC,CGSSLAGFQETQYF
many,TRBV13,TRBD1,TRBJ2-7,TGTGCCAGCAACTTGACACGGACAGGGGGCTACGAGCAGTACTTC,CASNLTRTGGYEQYF
many,TRBV28,TRBD1,TRBJ1-2,TGTGCCAGCAGTTTCTGGGGGGGACAGAACTATGGCTACACCTTC,CASSFWGGQNYGYTF
-,TRBV7-9,-,TRBJ2-4,TGTGCCAGCAGCGATGACGGTATTCAGTACTTC,CASSDDGIQYF
few,TRBV20-1,TRBD1,TRBJ1-2,TGCAGTGCTAGGGCAGGGGGCAAGATTGGCTACACCTTC,CSARAGGKIGYTF
many,TRBV11-2,TRBD1,TRBJ1-4,TGTGCCAGCAGCATGCCTCGGGACAGGGTCCCTACTAATGAAAAACTGTTTTTT,CASSMPRDRVPTNEKLFF
few,TRBV28,-,TRBJ2-6,TGTGCCAGCAGTTTATTCGGCCTAACTGGGGCCAACGTCCTGACTTTC,CASSLFGLTGANVLTF
many,TRBV27,-,TRBJ2-1,TGTGCCAGCAGCCAGCGTGATGAGCAGTTCTTC,CASSQRDEQFF
many,TRBV6-2/TRBV6-3,TRBD1,TRBJ2-7,TGTGCCGGACTCCGGGACAGGGCTTTCCACGAGCAGTACTTC,CAGLRDRAFHEQYF
many,TRBV20-1,-,TRBJ2-3,TGCAGTGCAATACAGGGAACTAGTGGGAATACGCGCTATTTT,CSAIQGTSGNTRYF
-,TRBV7-9,TRBD1,TRBJ2-7,TGTGCCAGCAGCTTAGGAAGGGGACAGGGTTTGTACGAGCAGTACTTC,CASSLGRGQGLYEQYF
-,TRBV10-1,-,TRBJ2-7,TGCGCCACCGAAGAGCAGTACTTC,CATEEQYF
many,TRBV20-1,TRBD1,TRBJ2-5,TGCAGTAGCAAGGGACAGCTACTAGAGACCCAGTACTTC,CSSKGQLLETQYF
few,TRBV7-8,-,TRBJ2-5,TGTGCCAGCAGCCCTTTCTTAGTGCGGGGAGAGACCCAGTACTTC,CASSPFLVRGETQYF
-,TRBV6-1,TRBD1,TRBJ1-1,TGTGCCAGCAGTACCCAGGGGGCGAACACTGAAGCTTTCTTT,CASSTQGANTEAFF
many,TRBV20-1,-,TRBJ2-1,TGCAGTGCTAGAGTACTAGTTGGAAGAGGGGGTGAGCAGTTCTTC,CSARVLVGRGGEQFF
many,TRBV10-3,-,TRBJ2-7,TGTGCCATCAGTGACCCTCGTGTGACTCCCTACGAGCAGTACTTC,CAISDPRVTPYEQYF
many,TRBV6-5,-,TRBJ1-5,TGTGCCAGCAGTTACTCGAGTACTGATAGCAATCAGCCCCAGCATTTT,CASSYSSTDSNQPQHF
many,TRBV4-3,-,TRBJ1-5,TGCGCCAGCAGCCAAGATAGTACAGGAGCATCCAATCAGCCCCAGCATTTT,CASSQDSTGASNQPQHF
many,TRBV20-1,-,TRBJ2-5,TGCAGTGCTAGCCCCGCCGGGGAGACCCAGTACTTC,CSASPAGETQYF
many,TRBV6-5,-,TRBJ2-2,TGTGCCAGCAGTTACTGGACGGGCACCGGGGAGCTGTTTTTT,CASSYWTGTGELFF
many,TRBV28,TRBD1,TRBJ2-1,TGTGCCAGCAGTTTGACAGGGGGCGTTCACAATGAGCAGTTCTTC,CASSLTGGVHNEQFF
many,TRBV6-5,-,TRBJ1-5,TGTGCCAGCAGTTTGAACGAACAATTCACCAATCAGCCCCAGCATTTT,CASSLNEQFTNQPQHF
many,TRBV9,TRBD2,TRBJ2-1,TGTGCCAGCAGCGCTAGCGGGAGATCCTACAATGAGCAGTTCTTC,CASSASGRSYNEQFF
many,TRBV7-9,TRBD1,TRBJ2-5,TGTGCCAGCAGCACCCGACAGGGCAAAGGGGAGACCCAGTACTTC,CASSTRQGKGETQYF
many,TRBV5-1,-,TRBJ2-5,TGCGCCAGCAGAGTTAGACAGGTCACGCAGACCCAGTACTTC,CASRVRQVTQTQYF
few,TRBV12-3/TRBV12-4,-,TRBJ2-6,TGTGCCAGCAGTTTAGCGCGCGGGGCCGGGGCCAACGTCCTGACTTTC,CASSLARGAGANVLTF
few,TRBV6-2/TRBV6-3,-,TRBJ2-5,TGTGCCAGCTCCCAGCGTCACCGGGTCCTAATATTATTGGACGAGACCCAGTACTTC,CASSQRHRVLILLDETQYF
-,TRBV5-1,-,TRBJ2-1,TGCGCCAGCAGCACGTTGGGGAATGAGCAGTTCTTC,CASSTLGNEQFF
many,TRBV27,-,TRBJ1-5,TGTGCCAGCAGTTTACCCCTCGGGCCCCTGAATCAGCCCCAGCATTTT,CASSLPLGPLNQPQHF
many,TRBV28,-,TRBJ2-3,TGTGCCAGCAGTTTGTTGATGATGGGTACGCAGTATTTT,CASSLLMMGTQYF
-,TRBV7-3,TRBD1,TRBJ2-2,TGTGCCAGCAGCTCGTACCGGGACAGGGGCATCACCGGGGAGCTGTTTTTT,CASSSYRDRGITGELFF
many,TRBV29-1,TRBD2,TRBJ2-1,TGCAGCGTTGAAGGCGGGGGGGCCAATGAGCAGTTCTTC,CSVEGGGANEQFF
-,TRBV5-1,-,TRBJ2-7,TGCGCCAGCGGCAGGGACTACGAGCAGTACTTC,CASGRDYEQYF
many,TRBV27,-,TRBJ2-2,TGTGCCAGCAGTCTCCCTGCGCGGACCGGGGAGCTGTTTTTT,CASSLPARTGELFF
many,TRBV12-3/TRBV12-4,-,TRBJ2-5,TGTGCCAGCAGTTGGGCCAGGGGGGAAAGAGAGACCCAGTACTTC,CASSWARGERETQYF
few,TRBV9,TRBD2,TRBJ2-7,TGTGCCAGCAGCGTAGCTAGCGGAGGGCTCTACGAGCAGTACTTC,CASSVASGGLYEQYF
few,TRBV24-1,-,TRBJ2-5,TGTGCCACCAGTGATTTGTCGGAACCTAAGCGAGAGACCCAGTACTTC,CATSDLSEPKRETQYF
-,TRBV9,-,TRBJ2-3,TGTGCCAGCAGCGTAGGAGCTAGCCACACAGATACGCAGTATTTT,CASSVGASHTDTQYF
few,TRBV28,TRBD1,TRBJ2-7,TGTGCCAGCAGTTTATCGGAGTTCCGGGACAGGCTGACCTACGAGCAGTACTTC,CASSLSEFRDRLTYEQYF
many,TRBV28,-,TRBJ1-1,TGTGCCAGCAGTCTATTAAGCCGCACTGAAGCTTTCTTT,CASSLLSRTEAFF
-,TRBV5-6,TRBD2,TRBJ2-7,TGTGCCAGCAGCTTGGGGACGGGACTAGCGGGAATCTACGAGCAGTACTTC,CASSLGTGLAGIYEQYF
many,TRBV5-8,TRBD1,TRBJ1-1,TGTGCCAGCAGCTTGGTCCAGGGGGGCACTGAAGCTTTCTTT,CASSLVQGGTEAFF
-,TRBV12-3/TRBV12-4,-,TRBJ1-1,TGTGCCAGCAGTTTTTGGGGCCCACTGAACACTGAAGCTTTCTTT,CASSFWGPLNTEAFF
many,TRBV5-5,TRBD2,TRBJ2-2,TGTGCCAGCAGCCTCCCTGGACTAGCTAGTTCCACCGGGGAGCTGTTTTTT,CASSLPGLASSTGELFF
many,TRBV15,TRBD1,TRBJ1-5,TGTGCCACCAGCCAGGACAGGGGTGGCAATCAGCCCCAGCATTTT,CATSQDRGGNQPQHF
many,TRBV29-1,TRBD1,TRBJ1-1,TGCAGCGTTGGGACAGGGTTGACTGAAGCTTTCTTT,CSVGTGLTEAFF
few,TRBV7-9,TRBD1,TRBJ2-2,TGTGCCAGCAGCCCCCAAGGACAGGGGGCCACCGGGGAGCTGTTTTTT,CASSPQGQGATGELFF
few,TRBV7-3,TRBD1,TRBJ2-3,TGTGCCAGCGGGACAGGGGGCAGAGATACGCAGTATTTT,CASGTGGRDTQYF
many,TRBV11-2,-,TRBJ1-4,TGTGCCAGCAGCTTTTATGGGGCGCAAAATACTAATGAAAAACTGTTTTTT,CASSFYGAQNTNEKLFF
many,TRBV28,TRBD1,TRBJ2-7,TGTGCCAGCAGACGTGGACAGGGGGCTTACGAGCAGTACTTC,CASRRGQGAYEQYF
-,TRBV4-1,TRBD2,TRBJ2-7,TGCGCCAGCAGCCAAGGGACTAGCGGGGGTCCGGGGGGAGAGCAGTACTTC,CASSQGTSGGPGGEQYF
many,TRBV27,-,TRBJ2-7,TGTGCCAGCAGTTTCAAGGATACCGGTTACGAGCAGTACTTC,CASSFKDTGYEQYF
many,TRBV25-1,TRBD1,TRBJ2-7,TGTGCCAGCATGGGGACAGTCTACGAGCAGTACTTC,CASMGTVYEQYF